This entry lists 25 T cell receptor beta chains sequenced from one sample in a study of brain T cells in children with intractable seizures. Repertoires were generated with immunoSEQ multiplex PCR, while TCRdb's copy carries only in-frame clones and drops some. The data contain about 340,000 clones, over 90% of them singletons. Regarding time point: blood from clinic visit 5 months post-surgery; TSC patient then seizure free. The sample consisted of peripheral blood, taken about 5 months after surgery. The receptors were sampled from a boy younger than two with tuberous sclerosis and intractable seizures.

Notes on this clone: Other DNA sequences in this specimen translate into the identical CDR3. The V gene is TRBV18, the J gene TRBJ1-2, with TRBD1 matching 7 bases. J gave up 4 bases and V 6 bases, and 5 bases lay outside the gene matches. Germline-derived CDR1 and CDR2 are KGHSH and LQKENI. The CDR3 totals 13 residues. The CDR3 is CASSPGTAYGYTF. The CDR3 bases are TGTGCCAGCTCGCCCGGGACAGCCTATGGCTACACCTTC.

The chain is built from TRBV5-6 and TRBJ1-3, with D uncertain. The CDR3 extends over 15 amino acids. Trimming took 2 bases from V and 0 from J, leaving 9 bases between them. CDR1 is SGHDT, CDR2 YYEEEE, per germline. CDR3 in DNA: TGTGCCAGCAGCTTATTAGAGTTCTCTGGAAACACCATATATTTT. As protein: CASSLLEFSGNTIYF.

Here the CDR3 DNA reads TGTGCCAGCTCAGCCCAATTTACAGGGACTAGAGACGAGCAGTACTTC. Translation gives CASSAQFTGTRDEQYF. The chain uses TRBV18 and TRBJ2-7, with 8 bases aligning to TRBD2. V lost 5 bases and J lost 5; bases outside the gene matches: 14. This CDR3 region has 16 residues. CDR1 is KGHSH and CDR2 is LQKENI in the germline V gene.

The J gene is TRBJ2-2, the V gene TRBV7-2; 9 bases are a match to TRBD2. The CDR3 length is 14 residues. The V segment lost 2 bases and the J segment 9 bases; nucleotides outside the gene matches: 4. The germline CDR1 and CDR2 sequences are SGHTA and FQGNSA. DNA for the CDR3: TGTGCCAGCAGCTTATCTAGCGGGGTCAGGGAGCTGTTTTTT. This encodes CASSLSSGVRELFF.

This chain connects TRBV12-3 or TRBV12-4 to TRBJ1-2, with unresolved D. The CDR3 runs 13 residues. Trimming cost V 2 bases and J 4 bases, with 8 bases left between them. The CDR3 DNA follows: TGTGCCAGCAGTTTACTAGTCGGCTATGGCTACACCTTC. This encodes CASSLLVGYGYTF.

The chain carries TRBV3-1 (or the pseudogene TRBV3-2) and TRBJ2-3, with a tentative D call TRBD2 (6 bases). The CDR3 is 18 residues long. Germline lookup yields CDR1 LGHDT and CDR2 YNNKEL (reference sequence). V lost 1 base to trimming and J lost 6 bases, with 23 bases between them. Written as DNA, the CDR3 is TGTGCCAGCAGCCAAGCGTCCCGGGACTTCCTATGGATTGATACGCAGTATTTT. It is translated as CASSQASRDFLWIDTQYF.

This sequence joins TRBV10-3 and TRBJ1-3; no reliable D call. Germline V gives CDR1 ENHRY, CDR2 SYGVKD. Between the trimmed V and J ends, which lost 4 bases and 0 bases, there was a span of 7 bases. The CDR3 spans 14 residues. CDR3 in DNA: TGTGCCATCAGTGCGGAAAGCTCTGGAAACACCATATATTTT. As protein: CAISAESSGNTIYF.

V is TRBV21-1 and J is TRBJ2-5; the table's D call, TRBD2, was not checked against the DNA. TRBV21-1 is termed a pseudogene. CDR3 length: 14 amino acids. The CDR3 spells CASTNWRDQETQYF. CDR3 coding DNA: TGTGCCAGCACAAATTGGCGGGATCAAGAGACCCAGTACTTC.

The chain employs TRBV9 and TRBJ1-1, with 9 bases matching TRBD1. V shed 0 bases, J shed 3 bases, and the junction held 6 bases outside the gene matches. CDR1 SGDLS and CDR2 YYNGEE come from the germline V gene. The CDR3 spans 16 residues. In DNA, the CDR3 is TGTGCCAGCAGCGTAGGGGGGACAGGGATTTACACTGAAGCTTTCTTT. Translation gives CASSVGGTGIYTEAFF.

The genes are TRBV5-6 and TRBJ1-2, with unresolved D. Germline V gives CDR1 SGHDT, CDR2 YYEEEE. Trimming removed 0 bases at V and 5 bases at J, with 8 bases between. This CDR3 has 13 amino acids. CDR3 nucleotides: TGTGCCAGCAGCTTGGGCCAAAGGTATGGCTACACCTTC. Translated: CASSLGQRYGYTF.

This chain joins TRBV12-3 or TRBV12-4 and TRBJ2-7; D call uncertain. V was shortened by 0 bases and J by 7 bases, with 7 bases between the two germline ends. This CDR3 region has 12 residues. DNA of the CDR3: TGTGCCAGCAGTTTAGCGCTTGGGGAGCAGTACTTC. This codes for CASSLALGEQYF.

The V and J genes are TRBV7-3 and TRBJ2-3; the match to TRBD2 covers 10 bases. CDR1 is SGHTA and CDR2 is FQGTGA in the germline V gene. The CDR3 length is 16 residues. V was clipped by 2 bases and J by 4 bases; unmatched bases: 6. CDR3 region: CASSLLLAGEADTQYF. For the CDR3, the DNA is TGTGCCAGCAGCTTACTCCTAGCGGGAGAGGCAGATACGCAGTATTTT.

V gene TRBV4-1 combines with J gene TRBJ2-3; no definite D call. Germline-derived CDR1 and CDR2 are MGHRA and YSYEKL. The CDR3 consists of 16 residues. The V and J ends lost 1 base and 0 bases respectively, with 11 bases between them. The CDR3 loop reads CASSQGTKPSTDTQYF. The CDR3 nucleotides read TGCGCCAGCAGCCAAGGGACCAAGCCTAGCACAGATACGCAGTATTTT.

A single count supports this clone. The rearrangement links TRBV7-9 to TRBJ1-5; 12 positions agree with TRBD1. Germline V gives CDR1 SEHNR, CDR2 FQNEAQ (reference sequence). J lost 7 bases, V lost 6 bases, and 10 bases had no gene match. The CDR3 covers 16 residues. The CDR3 DNA follows: TGTGCCAGCAGGCAAGCGGGACAGGGGGCTAAACAGCCCCAGCATTTT. As protein: CASRQAGQGAKQPQHF.

As for this clone: At one end the junction does not follow the germline gene, possibly because of a read error. V usage is TRBV7-7 and J usage is TRBJ2-2, with D possibly being TRBD1 or TRBD2 (5 bases each). The CDR3 length is 17 residues. The germline V gene encodes CDR1 SSHAT and CDR2 FNYEAQ (reference sequence). CDR3: CASSLNTGGEGTGELFF. CDR3 DNA: TGTGCTAGCAGCTTAAACACAGGCGGTGAGGGCACCGGGGAGCTGTTTTTT.

V and J are TRBV30 and TRBJ2-1, with 7 bases identical to TRBD2. V lost 0 bases and J lost 4; bases outside the gene matches: 6. The CDR3 loop spans 15 amino acids. The V gene's germline CDR1 is GTSNPN and CDR2 SVGIG (reference sequence). The CDR3 protein is CAWSVLGGVYNEQFF. CDR3 in DNA: TGTGCCTGGAGTGTATTGGGGGGGGTTTACAATGAGCAGTTCTTC.

This chain joins TRBV6-5 and TRBJ1-2; 10 nucleotides line up with TRBD1. V dropped 4 bases and J dropped 6; count of bases not matched to a gene: 8. Germline V lookup: CDR1 MNHEY, CDR2 SVGAGI. The length of the CDR3 is 15 residues. The chain's CDR3 is CASSSGTGETHGYTF. DNA of the CDR3: TGTGCCAGCAGTTCCGGGACAGGGGAAACCCATGGCTACACCTTC.

The CDR3 bases are TGTGCCAGCTCACGGGATACACGAAACTATGGCTACACCTTC. It yields the protein CASSRDTRNYGYTF. The chain combines TRBV18 with TRBJ1-2; the D is unclear. The V end lost 4 bases, the J end lost 2 bases, and 11 bases lay between the germline ends. Looked up from germline, CDR1 is KGHSH and CDR2 is LQKENI. CDR3 length: 14 amino acids.

This chain links TRBV6-5 with TRBJ1-5; D might be TRBD1 (6 bases). Germline V lookup: CDR1 MNHEY, CDR2 SVGAGI. The CDR3 contains 16 residues. V was clipped by 4 bases and J by 4 bases, with 17 bases between them. CDR3: CASSSRDTGANQPQHF. The DNA for the CDR3 is TGTGCCAGCAGTTCCCGGGACACCGGGGCTAATCAGCCCCAGCATTTT.

Points on this clone: Within the sample, other DNA sequences also encode this same CDR3. The V gene is TRBV5-1, the J gene TRBJ2-2, with D possibly matching TRBD1 (5 bases). CDR3 length: 13 residues. Between the trimmed V and J ends, which lost 3 bases and 2 bases, there was a span of 5 bases. Germline CDR1 is SGHRS and CDR2 is YFSETQ. The CDR3 region is CASSWTNTGELFF. The CDR3 bases are TGCGCCAGCAGCTGGACAAACACCGGGGAGCTGTTTTTT. The full variable domain, completed using reference TRBV5-1 and TRBJ2-2, is KAGVTQTPRYLIKTRGQQVTLSCSPISGHRSVSWYQQTPGQGLQFLFEYFSETQRNKGNFPGRFSGRQFSNSRSEMNVSTLELGDSALYLCASSWTNTGELFFGEGSRLTVL.

V usage is TRBV15 and J usage is TRBJ1-3; tentative D call: TRBD1 (5 bases). The germline V gene encodes CDR1 LNHNV and CDR2 YYDKDF (reference sequence). V dropped 0 bases and J dropped 1 base, with 10 bases sitting between them. This CDR3 has 16 residues. CDR3 region: CATSREGHSSGNTIYF. CDR3 DNA sequence: TGTGCCACCAGCAGAGAGGGGCATAGTTCTGGAAACACCATATATTTT.

This rearrangement joins TRBV3-1 (or the pseudogene TRBV3-2) to TRBJ1-4; D ambiguous. The ends were cut back, 0 bases at V and 5 bases at J, with 10 bases in the middle. This CDR3 contains 15 residues. The germline V gene has CDR1 LGHDT and CDR2 YNNKEL (reference sequence). The CDR3 DNA is TGTGCCAGCAGCCAAGAACTTTCGGGGAATGAAAAACTGTTTTTT. This codes for CASSQELSGNEKLFF.

The gene calls are TRBV11-2 and TRBJ2-1; 7 bases map to TRBD2. This CDR3 has 17 residues. CDR1 and CDR2 from the germline V gene are SGHAT and FQNNGV. V was clipped by 1 base and J by 5 bases; unmatched bases: 11. CDR3 bases: TGTGCCAGCAGCTTAGCCCCACTCGAGGGAGGGGACAATGAGCAGTTCTTC. Protein: CASSLAPLEGGDNEQFF.

The rearrangement joins TRBV5-6 to TRBJ2-7, with D maybe TRBD1 (6 bases). The germline gives CDR1 SGHDT, CDR2 YYEEEE. The length of the CDR3 is 14 residues. Trimming cost V 0 bases and J 5 bases, with 12 bases left between them. CDR3 region: CASSLDRVGDEQYF. CDR3 DNA: TGTGCCAGCAGCTTGGACAGGGTGGGGGACGAGCAGTACTTC.

With regard to this clone: One end of the junction varies from germline; a read error may be responsible. J is TRBJ1-5 and V is TRBV4-2; perhaps TRBD1 as D (6 bases). The length of the CDR3 is 19 residues. Germline V gene sequence: CDR1 LGHNA, CDR2 YNFKEQ. Here the CDR3 DNA reads TGTGCCAGCAGCAAAGACGGAGGGGGTCGTTCCTATAGCAATCAGCCCCAGCATTTT. Its protein product is CASSKDGGGRSYSNQPQHF.